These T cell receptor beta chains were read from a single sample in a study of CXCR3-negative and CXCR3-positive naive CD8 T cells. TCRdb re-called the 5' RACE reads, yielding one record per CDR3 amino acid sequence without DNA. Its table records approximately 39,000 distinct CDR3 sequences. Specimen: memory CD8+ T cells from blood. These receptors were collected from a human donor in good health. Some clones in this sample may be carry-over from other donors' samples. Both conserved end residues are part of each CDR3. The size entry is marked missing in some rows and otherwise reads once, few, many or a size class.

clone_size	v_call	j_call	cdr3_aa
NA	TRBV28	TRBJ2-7	CASSSRDERHEQYF
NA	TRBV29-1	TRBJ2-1	CSVVFANYNEQFF
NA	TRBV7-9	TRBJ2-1	CASSPSGLSFADEQFF
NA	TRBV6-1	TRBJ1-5	CASSEGTENQPQHF
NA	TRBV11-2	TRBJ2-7	CASLRADGRYEQYF
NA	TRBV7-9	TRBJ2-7	CASSLAYGYEQYF
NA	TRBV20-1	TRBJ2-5	CSAGGGGVWETQYF
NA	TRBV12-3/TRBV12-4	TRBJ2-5	CASSLGGEETQYF
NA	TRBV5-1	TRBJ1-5	CASSSGTGKGGNQPQHF
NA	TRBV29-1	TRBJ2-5	CSDQGDETQYF
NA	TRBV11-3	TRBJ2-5	CASSLGQGRGTYQETQYF
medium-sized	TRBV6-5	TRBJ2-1	CASSYSSGGDGEQFF
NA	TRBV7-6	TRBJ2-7	CASSPGLDYEQYF
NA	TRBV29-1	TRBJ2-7	CSARAPGSYEQYF
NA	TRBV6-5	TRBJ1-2	CASSVTANYGYTF
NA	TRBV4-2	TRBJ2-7	CASSERTDGAYEQYF
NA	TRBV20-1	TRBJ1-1	CSARDGTGLNTEAFF
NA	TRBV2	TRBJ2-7	CASSESLRGYEQYF
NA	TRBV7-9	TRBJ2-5	CASSLPKGSSGEETQYF
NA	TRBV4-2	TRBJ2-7	CASSQDRSGYEQYF
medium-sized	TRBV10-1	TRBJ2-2	CASSDGDAGELFF
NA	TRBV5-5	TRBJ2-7	CASRALTSGGSEQYF
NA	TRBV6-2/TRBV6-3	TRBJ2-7	CASSRPQGVDEQYF
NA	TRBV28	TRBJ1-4	CASSRDRGEKLFF
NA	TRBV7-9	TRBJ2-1	CASSRDAGGEQFF
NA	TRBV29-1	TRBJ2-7	CSSQSVAGEQYF
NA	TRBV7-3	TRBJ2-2	CASSFGPPQGNTGELFF
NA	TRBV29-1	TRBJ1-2	CSVDTSGKVGYTF
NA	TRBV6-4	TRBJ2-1	CASKSEAGGQGEQFF
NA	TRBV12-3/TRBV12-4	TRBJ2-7	CASSSGGGGSEQYF
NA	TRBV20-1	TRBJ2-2	CSARDLIGMNTGELFF
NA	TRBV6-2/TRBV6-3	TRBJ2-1	CASSYVGTYNEQFF
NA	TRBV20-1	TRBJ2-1	CSARRKGGRGYEQFF
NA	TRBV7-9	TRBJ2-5	CASSPPDREQETQYF
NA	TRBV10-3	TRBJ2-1	CAISDPLEQFF
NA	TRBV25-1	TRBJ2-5	CASSNGDEVETQYF
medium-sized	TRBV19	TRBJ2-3	CASSIGTDTQYF
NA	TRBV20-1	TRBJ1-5	CSAHTGASGNQPQHF
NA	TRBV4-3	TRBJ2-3	CASSQDRGQGADTQYF
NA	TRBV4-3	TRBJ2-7	CASSDGQGSYEQYF
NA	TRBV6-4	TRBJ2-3	CASSDGGGAVDTQYF
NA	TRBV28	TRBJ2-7	CASSLSADYEQYF
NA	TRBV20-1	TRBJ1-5	CSARDLEGHQPQHF
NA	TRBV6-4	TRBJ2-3	CASARGDTDTQYF
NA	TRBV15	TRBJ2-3	CATSSRTSGMSSQYF
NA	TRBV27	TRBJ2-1	CASSPWTSGGSGNEQFF
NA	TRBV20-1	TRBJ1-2	CSANAGDLNYGYTF
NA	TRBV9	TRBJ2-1	CASSPMGQGRYNEQFF
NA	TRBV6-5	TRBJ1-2	CASSYSNRGDGYTF
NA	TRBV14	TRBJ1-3	CASSHRSSGNTIYF
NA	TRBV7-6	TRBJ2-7	CASNLRQGRYEQYF